This entry describes one TCR beta chain. Its antigen is unknown. The data were obtained in a study of Ad26.COV2.S vaccination and SARS-CoV-2 variants. Overall study results and limits: It was reported that spike-specific CD8+ and CD4+ T cell responses were substantially broad after vaccination.

Noted treatment: around 19 received Ad26.COV2.S at low or high dose, single or two shots; roughly five received placebo; per-sample allocation not given. It was on day 63 after the first vaccine or placebo injection that samples were taken. The sample came from a Boston adult aged 18-55 years. Trimming removed 5 bases from V and 4 bases from J; junction bases left unmatched: 6. The CDR3 sequence is 14 residues long. CDR1 is MDHEN and CDR2 is SYDVKM in the germline V gene. Profiled with immunoSEQ multiplex PCR; TCRdb holds only in-frame clones, not every one. The sample records about 330,000 clones, roughly 88% being singletons.

The clonotype comes from a person aged 18-60 years who received the Ad26.COV2.S COVID-19 vaccine or a placebo. The sequencing here drew on peripheral blood, taken in a trial of Ad26.COV2.S vaccine versus placebo. The V call is TRBV28, the J call TRBJ1-2, with 8 positions matching TRBD1. The CDR3 region is CASSLQGAPYGYTF. CDR3 DNA: TGTGCCAGCAGTCTCCAGGGGGCGCCCTATGGCTACACCTTC.